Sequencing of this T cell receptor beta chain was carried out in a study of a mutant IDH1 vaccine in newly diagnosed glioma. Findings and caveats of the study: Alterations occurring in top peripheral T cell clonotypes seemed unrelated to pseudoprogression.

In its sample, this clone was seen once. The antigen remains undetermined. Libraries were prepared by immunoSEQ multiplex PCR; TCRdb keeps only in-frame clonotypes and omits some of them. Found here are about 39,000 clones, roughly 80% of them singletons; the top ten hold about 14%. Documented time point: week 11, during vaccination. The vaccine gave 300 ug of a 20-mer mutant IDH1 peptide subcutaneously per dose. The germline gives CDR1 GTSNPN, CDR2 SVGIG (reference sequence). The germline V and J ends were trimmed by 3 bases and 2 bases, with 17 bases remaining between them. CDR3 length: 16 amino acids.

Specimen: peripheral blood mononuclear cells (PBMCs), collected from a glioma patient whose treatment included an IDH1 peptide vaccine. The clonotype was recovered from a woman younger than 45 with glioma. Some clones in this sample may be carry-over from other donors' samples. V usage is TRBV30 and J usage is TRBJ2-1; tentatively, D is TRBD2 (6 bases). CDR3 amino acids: CAWRPLAYTPYNEQFF. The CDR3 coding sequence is TGTGCCTGGAGACCACTAGCCTATACGCCCTACAATGAGCAGTTCTTC.